The clone carrying this T cell receptor beta chain has at least ten counts. Its antigen remains unidentified. 5'RACE with 10-nucleotide random UMIs generated the cDNA. A single record per CDR3 protein comes from TCRdb applying MiXCR to the 5' RACE reads. The sample contains roughly 57,000 distinct CDR3 sequences, about 25% of which appear only once. This CDR3 spans 16 amino acids. V lost 3 bases and J 7 bases, leaving 22 bases between the germline ends. CDR1 is MNHEY and CDR2 is SMNVEV in the germline V gene (reference sequence). Time point of the sample: technical triplicate 2. The unsorted libraries originated from 2 million PBMCs kept at -80 C. The sample belongs to a study of neurological immune-mediated disorders. General study results and limits: Subjects shared no identical expanded-clone CDR3 amino acid sequences, suggesting private TCR-beta repertoires in all groups.

The V gene is TRBV27, the J gene TRBJ2-7, with D possibly TRBD2 on 7 matching bases. This sequence was found in a man aged 60-69 years with HTLV-1-associated myelopathy (HAM/TSP). Sequencing was performed on PBMCs. The CDR3 coding sequence is TGTGCCAGCAGTTTCACACTGGGGCGGGGGCCCTGGGAGCAGTACTTC. Translated, it gives CASSFTLGRGPWEQYF.